This TCR beta chain is from a study of Graves' ophthalmopathy and Graves' hyperthyroidism. Amplification targeted the TCR beta CDR3 regions, with RNA transcripts as the source material. An opening RT-PCR round employed HTBI primers and preceded a second-round multiplex PCR. One entry per CDR3 protein, called by TCRdb with MiXCR from the multiplex PCR reads. Seen here are some 210,000 distinct CDR3 sequences, 25% to 30% observed once, and the top ten hold approximately 9.1%. The germline V and J ends were trimmed by 2 bases and 0 bases, with 8 bases remaining between them. Germline V gives CDR1 GTSNPN, CDR2 SVGIG (reference sequence). CDR3 length equals 13 residues. In this sample, this clonotype turned up many times.

The J gene is TRBJ2-7, the V gene TRBV30; tentatively, D is TRBD1 or TRBD2 (5 bases each). The sample comprised peripheral blood. The TCR was taken from a middle-aged man with Graves' ophthalmopathy. The CDR3 nucleotides are TGTGCCTGGAGTCAGGGACGCTCCTACGAGCAGTACTTC. It is translated as CAWSQGRSYEQYF.